Listed below are T cell receptor beta chains from one sample, sequenced in a study of early T cells in non-severe SARS-CoV-2 infection. TCRdb itself ran the 5' RACE reads through MiXCR, one entry per CDR3 protein. The repertoire holds 45,000 to 70,000 distinct CDR3 sequences, with 6% to 7% as singletons. The specimen was whole blood. The receptors come from an adult who was a healthcare worker with PCR-confirmed SARS-CoV-2 infection or an uninfected control (not recorded which). The CDR3 runs from the conserved cysteine through the conserved F or W. A D gene is named only where the DNA matches it firmly. Clone size, where shown, is once, few, many, or a class for clones that have expanded.

TGTGCCAGCAGCCGGGGCGGGACAGCGGGGGATACGCAGTATTTT	CASSRGGTAGDTQYF	few	TRBJ2-3	.	TRBV5-5
TGTGCCAGCAGCTTTCAACTCACCTCGGAAGATACGCAGTATTTT	CASSFQLTSEDTQYF	many	TRBJ2-3	.	TRBV7-2
TGTGCCAGCAGCGCCCGGACTAGCGGGGGGGCTAACACCGGGGAGCTGTTTTTT	CASSARTSGGANTGELFF	few	TRBJ2-2	TRBD2	TRBV13
TGTGCCAGCAGCCCATTAGAGGTACGCGGGGATACGCAGTATTTT	CASSPLEVRGDTQYF	many	TRBJ2-3	.	TRBV11-2
TGTGCCAGCAGCTTAATCCTATTTAAGGATGAAGCTTTCTTT	CASSLILFKDEAFF	few	TRBJ1-1	.	TRBV11-2
TGTGCCAGCAGCTTGAAAGGGGGAGACACTGAAGCTTTCTTT	CASSLKGGDTEAFF	many	TRBJ1-1	.	TRBV7-2
TGCAGTGCGGGTCCGGGACAGGGAATCGGGCAGTTCTTC	CSAGPGQGIGQFF	many	TRBJ2-1	TRBD1	TRBV20-1
TGTGCCAGCAGCATGACCGAAACTGGGGCCAACGTCCTGACTTTC	CASSMTETGANVLTF	.	TRBJ2-6	.	TRBV5-4
TGTGCCAGCTCCCCCGGGACTAGCGGAGGCGAGCAGTTCTTC	CASSPGTSGGEQFF	many	TRBJ2-1	TRBD2	TRBV18
TGCAGCGTTGAGGATAGCCTTGGACAGGGGTATGGCTACACCTTC	CSVEDSLGQGYGYTF	few	TRBJ1-2	TRBD1	TRBV29-1
TGTGCCAGCAGAGCCTACGCGGATAATTCACCCCTCCACTTT	CASRAYADNSPLHF	many	TRBJ1-6	.	TRBV6-6
TGTGCCACCATCGCGACCCAGGGTCCCACCGGGGAGCTGTTTTTT	CATIATQGPTGELFF	.	TRBJ2-2	.	TRBV19
TGTGCCAGCAGCTTAGGAAGCAGGAATAATTCACCCCTCCACTTT	CASSLGSRNNSPLHF	many	TRBJ1-6	.	TRBV7-2
TGTGCCAGCAGCTTAAGCAGGTCAACAGATACGCAGTATTTT	CASSLSRSTDTQYF	once	TRBJ2-3	.	TRBV11-2
TGTGCCAGCAACTTAGCTCCCCAGGGAAACACTGAAGCTTTCTTT	CASNLAPQGNTEAFF	.	TRBJ1-1	.	TRBV11-2
TGCAGCGTTGTTACGGGGGCTCACTACAATGAGCAGTTCTTC	CSVVTGAHYNEQFF	many	TRBJ2-1	.	TRBV29-1
TGCGCCAGCAGCAGAAGGGGAAATGAAAAACTGTTTTTT	CASSRRGNEKLFF	.	TRBJ1-4	.	TRBV5-1
TGTGCCAGCAGCATCGGGACAGCAACGTACGAGCAGTACTTC	CASSIGTATYEQYF	.	TRBJ2-7	TRBD1	TRBV7-6
TGTGCCAGCAGCTTCGGACAGGGCACCTACGAGCAGTACTTC	CASSFGQGTYEQYF	.	TRBJ2-7	TRBD1	TRBV5-4
TGCGCCAGCAGCCTTATCCCTGGGGACACTGAAGCTTTCTTT	CASSLIPGDTEAFF	.	TRBJ1-1	.	TRBV4-1
TGTGCCAGCAGCCGTCACCCCGGACAGGACGAGACCCAGTACTTC	CASSRHPGQDETQYF	.	TRBJ2-5	TRBD1	TRBV7-6
TGTGCCAGCAAATTCGGAGCGTACACTGAAGCTTTCTTT	CASKFGAYTEAFF	many	TRBJ1-1	.	TRBV11-2
TGCGCCAGCAGCCCTCCGGGACAGTTATACGAGCAGTACTTC	CASSPPGQLYEQYF	few	TRBJ2-7	TRBD1	TRBV5-1
TGCGCCAGCAGCCAAGATCTGAGTAGCCGGCCCCCTTATACGCAGTATTTT	CASSQDLSSRPPYTQYF	many	TRBJ2-3	.	TRBV4-3
TGTGCCAGCCGAAGCTATTCCACAGTGGGCTACGAGCAGTACTTC	CASRSYSTVGYEQYF	many	TRBJ2-7	.	TRBV19
TGCGCCAGCAGCCAGCTCCGGGACAGCATGAACACTGAAGCTTTCTTT	CASSQLRDSMNTEAFF	many	TRBJ1-1	TRBD1	TRBV4-3
TGCGCCAGCAGCCAAGATTTGGAGGGCTTAGACACCATATATTTT	CASSQDLEGLDTIYF	few	TRBJ1-3	.	TRBV4-1
TGCGCCAGCAGTGTGGCGGGGAGCACAGATACGCAGTATTTT	CASSVAGSTDTQYF	many	TRBJ2-3	.	TRBV10-2
TGTGCCAGCAGCCTGTATCAGGGGTCATCTGAGCAGTTCTTC	CASSLYQGSSEQFF	.	TRBJ2-1	.	TRBV7-9
TGTGCCAGCAGCTTTTGGGGGAGGAACACCGGGGAGCTGTTTTTT	CASSFWGRNTGELFF	many	TRBJ2-2	.	TRBV5-6
TGTGCCAGCAGTTACAGGCCCACTGACTCTGGGGCCAACGTCCTGACTTTC	CASSYRPTDSGANVLTF	few	TRBJ2-6	.	TRBV6-6
TGTGCCAGCAGTTTAGAGGGGGGGCGGATTAAGACCCAGTACTTC	CASSLEGGRIKTQYF	few	TRBJ2-5	.	TRBV12-3/TRBV12-4
TGTGCCAGCAGCAAACGGGACCGTTCCTTTCACCTCCACTTT	CASSKRDRSFHLHF	many	TRBJ1-6	.	TRBV7-2
TGTGCCAGCACCTCCGACGAAGATTGGAGGGCCGAGCAGTACTTC	CASTSDEDWRAEQYF	many	TRBJ2-7	.	TRBV7-9
TGTGCCAGCAGCTTCCGGGCCCAACCGGGGGAGCAGTACTTC	CASSFRAQPGEQYF	.	TRBJ2-7	.	TRBV28
TGTGCCAGCAGCCAGGGACAGGGAAGATCAGGGGCCAACGTCCTGACTTTC	CASSQGQGRSGANVLTF	many	TRBJ2-6	TRBD1	TRBV11-3
TGCGCCAGCAGCTTGGACGCCAATACGCAGTATTTT	CASSLDANTQYF	few	TRBJ2-3	.	TRBV5-1
TGCAGTGCCCCTCAAACAGGGTCCGGGGAGCTGTTTTTT	CSAPQTGSGELFF	many	TRBJ2-2	.	TRBV20-1
TGTGCCAGCACACCTTTATCGGGGGCACCAGAGACCCAGTACTTC	CASTPLSGAPETQYF	many	TRBJ2-5	.	TRBV2
TGTGCCAGCAGCCTACGGACCGGACAGGGGGCGACCACCGGGGAGCTGTTTTTT	CASSLRTGQGATTGELFF	many	TRBJ2-2	TRBD1	TRBV7-2
TGTGCCAGCAGTCAACCGGGACAAGGGAAAGAGACCCAGTACTTC	CASSQPGQGKETQYF	many	TRBJ2-5	.	TRBV9
TGCAGCGTTGAGAGAAGGTTTTGGCAGCCCCAGCATTTT	CSVERRFWQPQHF	.	TRBJ1-5	.	TRBV29-1
TGTGCCAGCAGCTTAGGAGGGAGGGCCGGGGAGCTGTTTTTT	CASSLGGRAGELFF	many	TRBJ2-2	TRBD2	TRBV7-2
TGTGCCAGCAGCCAAGATGCGAGGAGGTCAGAGACCCAGTACTTC	CASSQDARRSETQYF	many	TRBJ2-5	.	TRBV3-1
TGTGCCAGCAGCTTCTCTGTCGGGGGGTACAATGAGCAGTTCTTC	CASSFSVGGYNEQFF	few	TRBJ2-1	TRBD2	TRBV7-6